The present T cell receptor beta chain was sequenced within a study of blood T cells in healthy people across ages. Study findings and constraints: The lack of PBMC sorting stopped any conclusive naive versus antigen-experienced comparison.

V dropped 4 bases and J dropped 0 bases, with 16 bases sitting between them. The CDR3 consists of 18 residues. CDR1 LGHNA and CDR2 YSLEER come from the germline V gene. The use of a sample-barcoded 5' primer and a J-beta primer mix characterized a second PCR of roughly 6 to 11 cycles. Each cDNA molecule was tagged by a template-switch adaptor with 12 random nucleotides. TCRdb recomputed calls from the 5' RACE reads with MiXCR, one row per CDR3 protein. The sample records 1.5 million to 2 million distinct CDR3 sequences, around half being singletons. As concerns this clonotype: As yet, its antigen is unknown.

Donation came from healthy Caucasian individuals in Russia who were aged roughly 6 to 100. Isolation recovered at least 6.5 million PBMCs from every sample. The chain has TRBV4-3 and TRBJ2-6; weak D call: TRBD1 (5 bases). Sample: blood. The sequence was obtained from a middle-aged woman in good health. CDR3 DNA: TGCGCCAGCAGCCGATTTCTCAGGGTTGACTCTGGGGCCAACGTCCTGACTTTC. It translates to CASSRFLRVDSGANVLTF.